By share, the clone carrying this T cell receptor (beta chain) counts as medium-sized (0.01 to 0.1%). Its antigen remains unknown. These data are taken from a study of T cell clonality in common variable immunodeficiency. Study-wide findings and caveats: Links between repertoire features and CVID complications were heterogeneity-limited. TCRbeta clonality was increased in CVID versus healthy controls. Fewer TCRbeta clones were shared among CVID subjects than controls. In common variable immunodeficiency, TCR beta chains reportedly carried fewer deletions and N-nucleotide insertions.

CVID meant reduced serum IgG, IgA and/or IgM plus specific antibody deficiency. Only in-frame clones appear in the TCRdb table, and some are missing; sequencing was by immunoSEQ multiplex PCR. Recorded here are around 21,000 clones, none singletons. The receptor was isolated from a human donor with common variable immunodeficiency. The specimen was peripheral blood mononuclear cells.

The CDR3 here is CSPISGTGEDGYTF. The CDR3 DNA, read in part, is TGCAGTCCCATATCAGGAACAGGGGAAGATGGC. The V gene is TRBV20-1, the J gene TRBJ1-2; 7 bases are shared with TRBD1. Read coverage stops 3 residues before the CDR3 terminus; the germline J gene supplies the remainder. There are 14 residues in the CDR3. Germline V lookup: CDR1 DFQATT, CDR2 SNEGSKA (reference sequence). V was pared by 8 bases and J by 6 bases, with 15 bases of the junction left unmatched.